The T cell receptor beta chain described here comes from a study of CXCR3-negative and CXCR3-positive naive CD8 T cells. The CDR3 covers 14 residues. Germline V gene lookup returns CDR1 MDHEN and CDR2 SYDVKM. cDNA libraries for TRB were generated by 5' RACE incorporating UMI labels. After re-calling the 5' RACE reads, TCRdb lists one entry per CDR3 protein, DNA absent. The sample holds about 43,000 distinct CDR3 sequences. Whole-study results and caveats: Comparison of naive CXCR3-negative and CXCR3-positive cells revealed similar TRBV-TRBJ usage, while memory cells differed. Each naive subset displayed comparably high diversity, whereas memory CD8+ cells displayed much lower diversity.

Note on this clonotype: Its antigen is still unknown.

The sequencing sample was made of memory CD8+ T cells from blood. The clonotype was recovered from a human donor in good health. Some clones in this sample may be carry-over from other donors' samples. The chain employs TRBV28 and TRBJ2-7; TCRdb's assignment of TRBD1 cannot be checked, as there is no DNA. The CDR3 loop is CASSWQGLSYEQYF. Full variable domain (remainder filled in from reference TRBV28 and TRBJ2-7): DVKVTQSSRYLVKRTGEKVFLECVQDMDHENMFWYRQDPGLGLRLIYFSYDVKMKEKGDIPEGYSVSREKKERFSLILESASTNQTSMYLCASSWQGLSYEQYFGPGTRLTVT.